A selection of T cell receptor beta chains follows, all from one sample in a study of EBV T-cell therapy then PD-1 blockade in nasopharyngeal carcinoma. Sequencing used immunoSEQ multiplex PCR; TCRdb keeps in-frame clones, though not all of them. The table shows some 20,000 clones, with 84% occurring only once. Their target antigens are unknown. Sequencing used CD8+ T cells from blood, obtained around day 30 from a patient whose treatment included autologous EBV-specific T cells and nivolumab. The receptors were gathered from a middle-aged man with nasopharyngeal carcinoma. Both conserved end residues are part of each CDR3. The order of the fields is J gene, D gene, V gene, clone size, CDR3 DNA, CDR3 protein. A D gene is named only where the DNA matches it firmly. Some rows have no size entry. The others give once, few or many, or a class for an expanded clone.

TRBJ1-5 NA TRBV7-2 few TGTGCCAGCAGCTTAGGAGGGGACCCTCGCAATCAGCCCCAGCATTTT CASSLGGDPRNQPQHF
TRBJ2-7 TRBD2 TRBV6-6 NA TGTGCCAGCAGTTACTCAGCGGCGGGGGGTCTCTACGAGCAGTACTTC CASSYSAAGGLYEQYF
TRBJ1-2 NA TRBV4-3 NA TGCGCCAGCAGCCAAGAGGATAGCTTAGGTGTTGGCTACACCTTC CASSQEDSLGVGYTF
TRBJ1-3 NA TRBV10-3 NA TGTGCCATCGGGCCTGGTCAGAAGATGTTCTCTGGAAACACCATATATTTT CAIGPGQKMFSGNTIYF
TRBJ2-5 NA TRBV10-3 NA TGTGCCATCAGTGAGTCGGGAAGTCTGGAGACCCAGTACTTC CAISESGSLETQYF
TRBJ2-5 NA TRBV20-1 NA TGCAGTGCTAGTAGCCAAGAGACCCAGTACTTC CSASSQETQYF
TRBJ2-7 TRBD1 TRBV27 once TGTGCCAGCAGTTTTCACAGGGGATCCTACGAGCAGTACTTC CASSFHRGSYEQYF
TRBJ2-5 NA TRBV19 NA TGTGCCAGTAGTATTAGGGGGGGTTCACAAACTGAGACCCAGTACTTC CASSIRGGSQTETQYF
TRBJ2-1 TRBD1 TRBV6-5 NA TGTGCCAGCAGTAAACAGGGGAACAATGAGCAGTTCTTC CASSKQGNNEQFF
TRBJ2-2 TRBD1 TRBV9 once TGTGCCAGCAGCGTTTCCCGGGACAGACTAAACACCGGGGAGCTGTTTTTT CASSVSRDRLNTGELFF
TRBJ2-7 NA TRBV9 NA TGTGCCAGCAGCGTGGGCAACGCGGCCTACGAGCAGTACTTC CASSVGNAAYEQYF
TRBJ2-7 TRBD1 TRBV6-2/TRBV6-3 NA TGTGCCAGCAGTTCGGGACAGGGGCAAAGACTAATCTACGAGCAGTACTTC CASSSGQGQRLIYEQYF
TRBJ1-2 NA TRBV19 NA TGTGCCAGTACCCCCTTCGGACTGCCCTATGGCTACACCTTC CASTPFGLPYGYTF
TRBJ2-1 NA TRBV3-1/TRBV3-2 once TGTGCCAGCAGTGACTGGGGGCTCTACAATGAGCAGTTCTTC CASSDWGLYNEQFF
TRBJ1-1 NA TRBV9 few TGTGCCAGCGACAGAGTGAACACTGAAGCTTTCTTT CASDRVNTEAFF
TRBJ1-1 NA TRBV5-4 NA TGTGCCAGCAGCTTCGGGAACACTGAAGCTTTCTTT CASSFGNTEAFF
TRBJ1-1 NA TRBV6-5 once TGTGCCAGCAGCCAGGCGAGGGACACTGAAGCTTTCTTT CASSQARDTEAFF
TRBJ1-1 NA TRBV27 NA TGTGCCAGCAGTCCCCAGCCCGAGAGAGCTTTCTTT CASSPQPERAFF
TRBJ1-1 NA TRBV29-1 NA TGCAGCGTCCCAGGACAGCTGAACACTGAAGCTTTCTTT CSVPGQLNTEAFF
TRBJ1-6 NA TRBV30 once TGTGCCTGGAACGGGGTAGAGAATTCACCCCTCCACTTT CAWNGVENSPLHF
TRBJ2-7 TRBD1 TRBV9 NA TGTGCCAGCGGGGACAGGGGCGGCGAGCAGTACTTC CASGDRGGEQYF
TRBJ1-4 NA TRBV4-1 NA TGCGCCAGCAGCCAAGATTGGGCCGAATGGAATGAAAAACTGTTTTTT CASSQDWAEWNEKLFF
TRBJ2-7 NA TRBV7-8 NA TGTGCCAGCAGCTTACAGGCAAGATCCTACGAGCAGTACTTC CASSLQARSYEQYF
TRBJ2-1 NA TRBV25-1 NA TGTGCCAGCAGTGACCGCTACAATGAGCAGTTCTTC CASSDRYNEQFF
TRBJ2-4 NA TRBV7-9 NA TGTGCCAGCAGCTCCTCAAGACCGAAAGCCAAAAACATTCAGTACTTC CASSSSRPKAKNIQYF
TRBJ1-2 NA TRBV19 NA TGTGCCAGTAGTATCGTGGTCCTGGGGTATGGCTACACCTTC CASSIVVLGYGYTF
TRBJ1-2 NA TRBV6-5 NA TGTGCCAGCAGTTCTTCCGGGGGTGGCTACACCTTC CASSSSGGGYTF
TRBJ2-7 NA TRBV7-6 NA TGTGCCAGCAGCTTAAGGTCCAGGGGAGACGAGCAGTACTTC CASSLRSRGDEQYF
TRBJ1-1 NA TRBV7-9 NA TGTGCCAGCAGCTTAGAGGATCCAGAAAACACTGAAGCTTTCTTT CASSLEDPENTEAFF
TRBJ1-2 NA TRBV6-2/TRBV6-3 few TGTGCCAGCAGTTACTCGTCGGGGGGCGCCTATGGCTACACCTTC CASSYSSGGAYGYTF
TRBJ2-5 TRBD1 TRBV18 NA TGTGCCAGCTCATCCCGGGACAGGCAACAAGAGACCCAGTACTTC CASSSRDRQQETQYF
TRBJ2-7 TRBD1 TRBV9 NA TGTGCCAGCAGCGGCCCTACAGGGGTGACGAACGAGCAGTACTTC CASSGPTGVTNEQYF
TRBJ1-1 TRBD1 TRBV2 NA TGTGCCGGGGGGACAGGGAACACTGAAGCTTTCTTT CAGGTGNTEAFF
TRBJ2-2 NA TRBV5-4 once TGTGCCAGCAGCTCCGGTGGGGATTTTGGCACCGGGGAGCTGTTTTTT CASSSGGDFGTGELFF
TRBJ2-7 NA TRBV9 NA TGTGCCAGCAGCGCCGGCGGATACGAGCAGTACTTC CASSAGGYEQYF
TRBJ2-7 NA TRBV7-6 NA TGTGCCAGCAGCTTCTATCAGGACTACGAGCAGTACTTC CASSFYQDYEQYF
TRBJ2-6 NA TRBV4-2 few TGTGCCAGCAGCCAAGAGGGGACCTCTGGGGCCAACGTCCTGACTTTC CASSQEGTSGANVLTF
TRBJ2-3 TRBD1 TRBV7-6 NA TGTGCCAGCAGCCCGGTGGGGATCAGGTCAGGGGGCGATGGAGATACGCAGTATTTT CASSPVGIRSGGDGDTQYF
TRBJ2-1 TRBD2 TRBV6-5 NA TGTGCCAGCAGTTCAGGCAGGGAGGGAAATGAGCAGTTCTTC CASSSGREGNEQFF
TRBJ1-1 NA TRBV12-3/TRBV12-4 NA TGTGCCAGCAGCGCAAACACTGAAGCTTTCTTT CASSANTEAFF
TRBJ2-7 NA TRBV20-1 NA TGCAGTGCTAGTACATCTAGGGGGGCATCATACGAGCAGTACTTC CSASTSRGASYEQYF
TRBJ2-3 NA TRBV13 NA TGTGCCAGCAGCTTTGGGGCTACGCAGTATTTT CASSFGATQYF
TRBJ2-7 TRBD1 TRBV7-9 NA TGTGCCAGCAGCTTAGGCGGACAGGGTTTATCCTACGAGCAGTACTTC CASSLGGQGLSYEQYF
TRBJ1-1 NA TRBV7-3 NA TGTGCCAGCAGCTTCCCCCCTTGGTCAGGGATGAACACTGAAGCTTTCTTT CASSFPPWSGMNTEAFF
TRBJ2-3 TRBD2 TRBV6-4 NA TGTGCCAGCAGTGACTCCGGGGGGAGCACAGATACGCAGTATTTT CASSDSGGSTDTQYF
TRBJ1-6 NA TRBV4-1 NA TGCGCCAGCAGCCAAGCCGCAAAAGGGTATAATTCACCCCTCCACTTT CASSQAAKGYNSPLHF
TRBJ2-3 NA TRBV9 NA TGTGCCAGCAGCGTAGAGGGTGCCCCGGTGGATACGCAGTATTTT CASSVEGAPVDTQYF
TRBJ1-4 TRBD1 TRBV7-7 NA TGTGCCAGCAGCCCGGGGACAGGGGTGAATGAAAAACTGTTTTTT CASSPGTGVNEKLFF